This T cell receptor (beta chain) was documented in a study of graft-versus-host responses after intestinal transplantation. For the study at large: Those transplanted obtained multivisceral, liver-intestinal, or isolated intestinal grafts. Recipients across the board were started on anti-thymocyte globulin induction, then kept on tacrolimus and steroids for about 3 years. Study-wide findings and caveats: GvH clones detected in recipient marrow included some appearing first in ileum or blood.

As concerns this clone: Its cognate antigen is unknown.

The V gene's germline CDR1 is WNHNN and CDR2 SYGVQD (reference sequence). Trimming took 7 bases from V and 5 from J; bases not matched to a gene: 9. The length of the CDR3 is 14 residues. The data were produced by immunoSEQ multiplex PCR, yet TCRdb's version contains in-frame clones alone and is incomplete. The data contain 35,000 to 45,000 clones, roughly 93% of them singletons. This sample comprised PBMCs, obtained around 730 days after intestinal transplantation. The clonotype was recovered from a human patient who received an intestinal transplant, so some T cells may come from the graft donor. V and J are TRBV10-1 and TRBJ2-3, with 7 nucleotides matching TRBD2. In DNA form, the CDR3 reads TGCGCCAGCACCCCGGCGGGGGATCGAGATACGCAGTATTTT. It encodes CASTPAGDRDTQYF.